Listed below are T cell receptor beta chains from one sample, sequenced in a study of T cells in Graves' hyperthyroidism and ophthalmopathy. Via MiXCR, TCRdb re-called the multiplex PCR reads, giving one row per CDR3 protein. The table lists over 300,000 distinct CDR3 sequences, roughly an eighth of them singletons. Sequencing used blood. The receptors originated from a woman aged 40 to 49 with Graves' ophthalmopathy. Both conserved end residues are part of each CDR3. Fields, in order: D gene, V gene, J gene, clone size, CDR3 DNA, CDR3 protein. D genes are given only for firm matches. Clone size is not always given. Where it is, it says once, few, many or a class for expanded clones.

>TRBD1|TRBV18|TRBJ1-1|few
TGTGCCAGCCGCGAAGGGCGAGGGGGCTTGGTTGAAGCTTTCTTT
CASREGRGGLVEAFF
>TRBD2|TRBV7-9|TRBJ2-1|.
TGTGCCAGCAGCTTAGCTTTAGCGGGGGGGTCTTACTCCTACAATGAGCAGTTCTTC
CASSLALAGGSYSYNEQFF
>.|TRBV6-1|TRBJ1-4|.
TGTGCCAGCAGCTGGACTTACAGCTCGGAAAAACTGTTTTTT
CASSWTYSSEKLFF
>.|TRBV18|TRBJ1-4|few
TGTGCCAGCTCACCACAAAGCAATCAAAATGAAAAACTGTTTTTT
CASSPQSNQNEKLFF
>TRBD2|TRBV12-3/TRBV12-4|TRBJ2-1|many
TGTGCCAGCACCAAGACTAGCGGGGGGTCGAGGAGCCTCAATGAGCAGTTCTTC
CASTKTSGGSRSLNEQFF
>TRBD1|TRBV6-5|TRBJ2-3|few
TGTGCCAGCAGTTCTCCGGGACAGGGGGCGAGCGATACGCAGTATTTT
CASSSPGQGASDTQYF
>.|TRBV2|TRBJ1-5|many
TGTGCCAGCAGTGAAGCGCTTCATGGCAATCAGCCCCAGCATTTT
CASSEALHGNQPQHF
>TRBD1|TRBV2|TRBJ2-5|many
TGTGCCAGCCGACGCCGGGACAGGGGAGAGACCCAGTACTTC
CASRRRDRGETQYF
>.|TRBV12-3/TRBV12-4|TRBJ2-1|.
TGTGCCAGCAGTTTCCACCCCTCCCCCCCCCCCCCCTACCACCCCCAGTTCTTC
CASSFHPSPPPPYHPQFF
>.|TRBV12-3/TRBV12-4|TRBJ1-5|.
TGTGCCAGCAGCAGGACACCTAGCAATCAGCCCCAGCATTTT
CASSRTPSNQPQHF
>TRBD1|TRBV3-1|TRBJ1-6|many
TGTGCCAGCAGCCAAGCAGGGGGTAATTCACCCCTCCACTTT
CASSQAGGNSPLHF
>.|TRBV12-3/TRBV12-4|TRBJ1-1|.
TGTGCCAGCAGCCGCCCACCAGGCCCCAACACTGAAGCTTTCTTT
CASSRPPGPNTEAFF
>.|TRBV3-1|TRBJ2-1|many
TGTGCCAGCTGCACAACCGGGAACAATGAGCAGTTCTTC
CASCTTGNNEQFF
>.|TRBV2|TRBJ2-3|few
TGTGCCAGCTTTCACCGTGGGGGGCAAACAGATACGCAGTATTTT
CASFHRGGQTDTQYF
>TRBD1|TRBV18|TRBJ1-6|few
TGTGCCAGCTCACCAATTCCCGACAGGGACCCCCTCCACTTT
CASSPIPDRDPLHF
>TRBD1|TRBV7-9|TRBJ1-1|many
TGTGCCAGCAGCTGGGGACAGGGCACTGAAGCTTTCTTT
CASSWGQGTEAFF
>.|TRBV3-1|TRBJ2-3|many
TGTGCCAGCAGCCTTCAGCGGCGCACAGATACGCAGTATTTT
CASSLQRRTDTQYF
>TRBD1|TRBV7-2|TRBJ1-5|many
TGTGCCAGCAGCGGGGGCAGGGGGAGCAATCAGCCCCAGCATTTT
CASSGGRGSNQPQHF
>.|TRBV7-8|TRBJ1-5|many
TGTGCCAGCAGCCCGATCCCGCAGGGCAATCAGCCCCAGCATTTT
CASSPIPQGNQPQHF
>TRBD1|TRBV5-1|TRBJ1-4|.
TGCGCCAGCAGCTCAGGGACAGGGGGCACTAATGAAAAACTGTTTTTT
CASSSGTGGTNEKLFF
>.|TRBV5-1|TRBJ1-1|many
TGCGCCAGCAGCTTCAGGGTAAGCACTGAAGCTTTCTTT
CASSFRVSTEAFF
>.|TRBV20-1|TRBJ1-2|many
TGCAGTGCTAGAGATCTATGGGTTGCTGGCTACACCTTC
CSARDLWVAGYTF
>.|TRBV4-1|TRBJ1-3|.
TGCGCCAGCAGCCCGCGGGGAAACACCATATATTTT
CASSPRGNTIYF
>.|TRBV9|TRBJ2-3|many
TGTGCCAGCAATCCAGGGGGCACAGATACGCAGTATTTT
CASNPGGTDTQYF
>.|TRBV7-9|TRBJ2-1|.
TGTGCCAGCAGCTTAACCTATTTCAATGAGCAGTTCTTC
CASSLTYFNEQFF
>.|TRBV7-9|TRBJ1-2|.
TGTGCCAGCAGCTTAGCAGGGGGGAATGGCTACACCTTC
CASSLAGGNGYTF
>TRBD1|TRBV27|TRBJ2-7|many
TGTGCCAGCAGCCCCCTCGGACAGGGGGTCAACTACGAGCAGTACTTC
CASSPLGQGVNYEQYF
>.|TRBV27|TRBJ1-2|.
TGTGCCAGCAGTTTCAGTACCTCCGTGGGGCGGGCTGGCTACACCTTC
CASSFSTSVGRAGYTF
>TRBD1|TRBV7-9|TRBJ1-3|few
TGTGCCAGCAGCCCGCGGACAGGGTCACAGAACACCATATATTTT
CASSPRTGSQNTIYF
>.|TRBV5-5|TRBJ2-1|.
TGTGCCAACGTCAACACTACGGTTAATGAGCAGTTCTTC
CANVNTTVNEQFF
>TRBD1|TRBV9|TRBJ2-1|.
TGTGCCAGCAGCCCCGGGACAGGGGCCTCCAATGAGCAGTTCTTC
CASSPGTGASNEQFF
>.|TRBV12-3/TRBV12-4|TRBJ1-1|many
TGTGCCAGCAGTTTATTAGAGAACACTGAAGCTTTCTTT
CASSLLENTEAFF
>TRBD1|TRBV30|TRBJ2-3|few
TGTGCCTGGAGTGGGGACAGGGGAAGTCCAGATACGCAGTATTTT
CAWSGDRGSPDTQYF
>TRBD1|TRBV4-1|TRBJ1-3|.
TGCGCCAGCAGCAAAAATCCTACTCCGGGACAGGAGAACACCATATATTTT
CASSKNPTPGQENTIYF
>TRBD1|TRBV9|TRBJ1-1|many
TGTGCCAGCAGCGACGGGACAGGGTTCACTGAAGCTTTCTTT
CASSDGTGFTEAFF
>.|TRBV5-6|TRBJ2-7|.
TGTGCCAGCAGCTTTAAGGCCATCTACGAGCAGTACTTC
CASSFKAIYEQYF
>.|TRBV6-1|TRBJ1-5|few
TGTGCCAGCACCTACAGGGCCCTTGAAACTCAGCCCCAGCATTTT
CASTYRALETQPQHF
>.|TRBV2|TRBJ1-1|.
TGCGCCAGCAGCCCCAGGTGGAGGGAGAACACTGAAGCTTTCTTT
CASSPRWRENTEAFF
>TRBD1|TRBV20-1|TRBJ2-1|.
TGCAGTGCTAGACTTAGACCGGGACAGGGGTACAATGAGCAGTTCTTC
CSARLRPGQGYNEQFF
>TRBD1|TRBV6-1|TRBJ2-7|.
TGTGCCAGCAGTGCCGGGACAGGGCCCTACGAGCAGTACTTC
CASSAGTGPYEQYF
>TRBD1|TRBV11-2|TRBJ1-6|many
TGTGCCAGCAGCTTAGTGGGGGACAGGGCTCGGAATTCACCCCTCCACTTT
CASSLVGDRARNSPLHF
>.|TRBV18|TRBJ2-2|.
TGTGCCAGCGCAGCTATCACCGGGGAGCTGTTTTTT
CASAAITGELFF
>.|TRBV5-1|TRBJ2-3|.
TGCGCCAGCAGCCATATGAGCACAGATACGCAGTATTTT
CASSHMSTDTQYF
>.|TRBV30|TRBJ2-1|many
TGTGCCTGGGGTCCGGGATCTAATGAGCAGTTCTTC
CAWGPGSNEQFF
>TRBD2|TRBV20-1|TRBJ2-3|many
TGCAGTGCCCTGGGACTAGCGGGGGTGACAGATACGCAGTATTTT
CSALGLAGVTDTQYF
>.|TRBV2|TRBJ2-7|.
TGTGCCAGCAGTTACCCTGGGACTCAGCAGTACTTC
CASSYPGTQQYF
>.|TRBV2|TRBJ2-7|many
TGTGCCAGCACCAAAGATCCTGGGGGGTACGAGCAGTACTTC
CASTKDPGGYEQYF
>TRBD1|TRBV12-3/TRBV12-4|TRBJ2-2|.
TGTGCCAGCAGTCAACAGGGGGCCCTGTTTTTT
CASSQQGALFF
>TRBD2|TRBV4-1|TRBJ2-5|.
TGCGCCAGCAGCGACTACGGGGGGGGCCGGGAGACCCAGTACTTC
CASSDYGGGRETQYF
>TRBD1|TRBV3-1|TRBJ1-2|many
TGTGCCAGCAGCCCCGATGGGACAGGGGGCTATGGCTACACCTTC
CASSPDGTGGYGYTF
>.|TRBV2|TRBJ2-3|.
TGTGCCAGCAAAGTACAGGTCCGGTTTACGCAGTATTTT
CASKVQVRFTQYF
>TRBD2|TRBV3-1|TRBJ2-7|few
TGTGCCAGCAGCCGGGTTGTGGGACTAGCGGGACGAGAGCAGTACTTC
CASSRVVGLAGREQYF
>TRBD1|TRBV7-2|TRBJ1-5|few
TGTGCCAGCAGCTCCGACAGGGGCGTTGGCAATCAGCCCCAGCATTTT
CASSSDRGVGNQPQHF
>.|TRBV5-8|TRBJ2-3|few
TGTGCCAGCAGGGTTGAGGGTAGTAGCGGAGATACGCAGTATTTT
CASRVEGSSGDTQYF
>TRBD1|TRBV9|TRBJ1-6|.
TGTGCCAGCAGCGTAACAGGGGATTCACCCCTCCACTTT
CASSVTGDSPLHF
>.|TRBV28|TRBJ1-3|once
TGTGCCAGCACTCGTCAGGCCTCTGGAAACACCATATATTTT
CASTRQASGNTIYF
>.|TRBV11-2|TRBJ2-1|.
TGTGCCAGCAGTCATGGCGCAGGGGCGCGACAGGAGCAGTTCTTC
CASSHGAGARQEQFF
>.|TRBV5-6|TRBJ1-4|.
TGTGCCAGCAGCTTGGGGGGGACCGGCGGTGAAAAACTGTTTTTT
CASSLGGTGGEKLFF
>TRBD2|TRBV12-3/TRBV12-4|TRBJ2-2|many
TGTGCCAGCAGTTCGGGACTAGCGGGAGGGATCGGGGAGCTGTTTTTT
CASSSGLAGGIGELFF